The clone carrying this T cell receptor beta chain occurred a few times. Measured with immunoSEQ multiplex PCR; TCRdb has only the in-frame clones, and not every one. The data contain under 300,000 clones, around 85% of them singletons. This sample is drawn from a study of cytomegalovirus exposure and HLA in healthy donors. Trimming at V came to 7 bases and at J to 4 bases, leaving 3 bases not matched to a gene. The CDR3 contains 13 residues. The germline gives CDR1 MNHNS, CDR2 SASEGT. This receptor was identified in a woman under 40 in good health and CMV-seropositive. The rearrangement joins TRBV6-1 to TRBJ2-2; 7 bases agree with TRBD1. The sequenced sample consisted of PBMCs. CDR3 sequence reads: CASTGQITGELFF. In nucleotides, the CDR3 is TGTGCCAGCACGGGACAGATCACCGGGGAGCTGTTTTTT.